This TCR beta chain was sequenced in a study of blood T cell repertoires in COVID-19. Study in general: The United States, Italy and Spain provided the acute and convalescent COVID-19 samples.

Clinical history reported by participants formed the basis on which cohorts were assigned. Some clones are missing from TCRdb's copy, which holds only in-frame ones; the method was immunoSEQ multiplex PCR. The data hold 140,000 to 150,000 clones, with 65% to 85% observed a single time. The CDR3 spans 17 residues. CDR1 is SGHAT, CDR2 FQNNGV, per germline. J was trimmed by 2 bases and V by 3 bases; bases with no gene match: 11. The material sequenced was PBMCs or T cells enriched from blood (not recorded which). This receptor was taken from a woman in her forties or fifties who had been exposed to COVID-19. The chain joins TRBV11-2 to TRBJ2-5; TRBD2 matches 8 bases. CDR3 sequence reads: CASSLGEAGDRQETQYF. DNA for the CDR3: TGTGCCAGCAGCTTGGGGGAAGCGGGAGACCGTCAAGAGACCCAGTACTTC.